A single sample is the source of the 21 T cell receptor beta chains below, sequenced in a study of beta chain features in type 1 diabetes. Expressed TCRB transcripts got sequenced, as all isolated RNA was reverse transcribed. The assay was immunoSEQ multiplex PCR, and TCRdb's table has in-frame clones only and misses some. The sample lists 130,000 to 150,000 clones; approximately 9.2% were seen once. The sample taken for sequencing was central memory CD4+ T cells from blood. The receptors come from a man in his late teens or twenties in good health.

The V call is TRBV5-6, the J call TRBJ1-5; D is unresolved. The V gene lost 2 bases and the J gene lost 3 bases, with 3 bases spanning the gap. This CDR3 is 12 amino acids long. CDR1 is SGHDT and CDR2 is YYEEEE in the germline V gene. The CDR3 reads CASSFYNQPQHF. The CDR3 bases are TGTGCCAGCAGCTTCTACAATCAGCCCCAGCATTTT.

This clone was counted a few times. The chain employs TRBV10-3 and TRBJ1-5, with 7 bases matching TRBD1. The CDR3 has 15 amino acids. V was pared by 7 bases and J by 4 bases, with 10 bases of the junction left unmatched. Germline loops: CDR1 ENHRY, CDR2 SYGVKD. The CDR3 nucleotides read TGTGCCATCATGGTCAGGGGGGACGGTAATCAGCCCCAGCATTTT. This codes for CAIMVRGDGNQPQHF.

The chain uses TRBV25-1 and TRBJ2-7; 9 nucleotides align to TRBD1. Trimming took 4 bases from V and 8 from J; bases not matched to a gene: 9. The CDR3 consists of 14 residues. Per the germline V gene, CDR1 is MGHDK and CDR2 is SYGVNS. DNA of the CDR3: TGTGCCAGCAGTGTCGGCGGGACAGGGAAAAAGCAGTACTTC. Its protein product is CASSVGGTGKKQYF.

In its sample, this clone was seen a few times. The rearrangement links TRBV2 to TRBJ2-7, with 12 bases matching TRBD2. V trimming: 7 bases; J trimming: 6 bases; junction bases outside the gene matches: 7. Germline CDR1 SNHLY, CDR2 FYNNEI. The CDR3 extends over 14 amino acids. The CDR3 coding sequence is TGTGCCAGCAACCCTAGCGGGGGGGAGGGCGAGCAGTACTTC. Translated, it gives CASNPSGGEGEQYF.

This clone has ten or more counts. The J gene is TRBJ2-2, the V gene TRBV7-2, with 10 bases aligning to TRBD1. This CDR3 is built from 13 residues. V lost 5 bases, J lost 13 bases, and 7 bases stayed unmatched. Germline V lookup: CDR1 SGHTA, CDR2 FQGNSA. The DNA of the CDR3 is TGTGCCAGCAGCCCGGGGGACAGGGGTCCGCTGTTTTTT. It encodes CASSPGDRGPLFF.

The J gene is TRBJ1-2, the V gene TRBV28, with TRBD1 matching 8 bases. V trimming: 7 bases; J trimming: 0 bases; junction bases outside the gene matches: 7. Germline CDR1 and CDR2: MDHEN and SYDVKM. The CDR3 spans 15 residues. CDR3 protein: CASTVPDRANYGYTF. Here the CDR3 DNA reads TGTGCCAGCACTGTCCCGGACAGGGCTAACTATGGCTACACCTTC.

This clone has just a few counts. The rearrangement uses TRBV4-3 and TRBJ1-4; D uncertain. Germline values: CDR1 LGHNA, CDR2 YSLEER. The CDR3 is made up of 18 amino acids. The ends were cut back, 1 base at V and 4 bases at J, with 19 bases in the middle. The CDR3 region has the DNA TGCGCCAGCAGCCAAGTTTTCGGCCTTGGGCAGTTTAATGAAAAACTGTTTTTT. As protein: CASSQVFGLGQFNEKLFF.

Only a few counts were recorded for this clone. The chain has TRBV2 and TRBJ2-5; the match to TRBD1 covers 7 bases. CDR1 and CDR2 from the germline V gene are SNHLY and FYNNEI. With V trimmed by 6 bases and J by 1 base, 5 bases remained unmatched. This CDR3 region has 14 residues. In DNA form, the CDR3 reads TGTGCCAGCAGAAGCGGACAGGCCCAAGAGACCCAGTACTTC. The encoded protein is CASRSGQAQETQYF.

The chain recombines TRBV7-9 with TRBJ1-2, with a weak D call TRBD1 (6 bases). CDR3 length: 15 amino acids. Trimming took off 1 base at V and 4 bases at J, with 13 bases between the two ends. CDR1 and CDR2 (germline): SEHNR, FQNEAQ (reference sequence). The CDR3 is CASSLVDSRIYGYTF. CDR3 nucleotides: TGTGCCAGCAGCTTAGTGGACAGCCGGATCTATGGCTACACCTTC.

This chain links TRBV4-3 with TRBJ2-7, with TRBD1 matching over 10 bases. With V trimmed by 0 bases and J by 2 bases, 4 bases remained unmatched. CDR1 is LGHNA, CDR2 YSLEER, per germline. This CDR3 has 16 amino acids. The CDR3 is CASSQEPGQGPYEQYF. The CDR3 bases are TGCGCCAGCAGCCAAGAGCCGGGACAGGGGCCCTACGAGCAGTACTTC.

This clone has a handful of counts. The chain is built from TRBV28 and TRBJ2-7, with D possibly TRBD2 on 7 matching bases. Germline assignment: CDR1 MDHEN and CDR2 SYDVKM. V lost 5 bases and J lost 6, with 14 bases in between. There are 13 residues in the CDR3. The CDR3 here is CASSGGAQVEQYF. The CDR3 coding sequence is TGTGCCAGCAGTGGGGGGGCGCAAGTCGAGCAGTACTTC.

The chain is built from TRBV10-2 and TRBJ2-3; TRBD2 is a possible D gene (6 bases). Germline CDR1 and CDR2: WSHSY and SAAADI. Trimming took 5 bases from V and 1 from J, leaving 10 bases between them. CDR3 size: 14 residues. For the CDR3, the DNA is TGCGCCAGCAGTCAAAGGGAGGGCACAGATACGCAGTATTTT. This sequence encodes CASSQREGTDTQYF.

In its sample, this clone was seen a few times. This chain uses TRBV4-1 with TRBJ2-3; TRBD1 aligns across 9 bases. The junction had 14 bases not matched to a gene; V was cut back by 3 bases and J by 1 base. Germline assignment: CDR1 MGHRA and CDR2 YSYEKL. The length of the CDR3 is 19 residues. The CDR3 loop reads CASSQDLRGTGIRTDTQYF. In DNA, the CDR3 is TGCGCCAGCAGCCAGGACCTCCGTGGGACAGGGATCCGCACAGATACGCAGTATTTT.

There are a few counts of this clone. The rearrangement joins TRBV29-1 to TRBJ2-5, with 7 bases fitting TRBD1. Germline loops: CDR1 SQVTM, CDR2 ANQGSEA. The CDR3 covers 14 residues. J lost 4 bases, V lost 7 bases, and 12 bases had no gene match. CDR3 loop: CSAVTGNRGETQYF. The CDR3 coding sequence is TGCAGCGCCGTGACAGGGAATAGGGGAGAGACCCAGTACTTC.

The sample holds a few counts of this clone. V is TRBV29-1 and J is TRBJ1-2; 12 positions match TRBD1. The CDR3 spans 14 residues. Germline V gene sequence: CDR1 SQVTM, CDR2 ANQGSEA. The V segment lost 7 bases and the J segment 4 bases; nucleotides outside the gene matches: 7. CDR3 sequence reads: CSAQGQGAGYGYTF. The CDR3 DNA follows: TGCAGCGCCCAGGGACAGGGGGCTGGCTATGGCTACACCTTC.

This clone appeared a few times. The rearrangement links TRBV7-9 to TRBJ1-4, with D possibly matching TRBD1 (5 bases). Trimming took off 2 bases at V and 6 bases at J, with 10 bases between the two ends. The CDR3 covers 14 residues. CDR1 SEHNR and CDR2 FQNEAQ come from the germline V gene (reference sequence). CDR3 DNA: TGTGCCAGCAGCTTATTAGGGGCGGATGAAAAACTGTTTTTT. It specifies CASSLLGADEKLFF.

The chain recombines TRBV5-1 with TRBJ1-2; the D gene is possibly TRBD1 (6 bases). The length of the CDR3 is 13 residues. Between the trimmed V and J ends, which lost 7 bases and 0 bases, there was a span of 10 bases. Looked up from germline, CDR1 is SGHRS and CDR2 is YFSETQ. The CDR3 DNA follows: TGCGCCAGCCGGACAGATGCTAACTATGGCTACACCTTC. Amino acid sequence: CASRTDANYGYTF.

This clone was seen a handful of times. The chain uses TRBV19 and TRBJ1-5; 8 positions agree with TRBD1. CDR3 size: 13 residues. Germline values: CDR1 LNHDA, CDR2 SQIVND (reference sequence). J was trimmed by 5 bases and V by 7 bases; bases with no gene match: 4. DNA of the CDR3: TGTGCCAGTACGGACAGGGAATATCAGCCCCAGCATTTT. Encoded protein: CASTDREYQPQHF.

This clone was recorded many times. The chain couples TRBV18 to TRBJ2-2, with 8 bases that match TRBD1. This CDR3 has 15 residues. CDR1 and CDR2 (germline): KGHSH, LQKENI. V shed 2 bases, J shed 6 bases, and the junction held 5 bases outside the gene matches. This CDR3 is CASSPVGQGAGELFF. The DNA for the CDR3 is TGTGCCAGCTCACCAGTCGGACAGGGTGCCGGGGAGCTGTTTTTT.

The chain has TRBV6-1 and TRBJ2-3; perhaps TRBD2 as D (6 bases). V was pared by 4 bases and J by 4 bases, with 12 bases between. The CDR3 consists of 14 residues. The germline gives CDR1 MNHNS, CDR2 SASEGT. CDR3 protein: CASSVTSAADTQYF. The CDR3 bases are TGTGCCAGCAGTGTGACTAGTGCCGCAGATACGCAGTATTTT.

V is TRBV5-1 and J is TRBJ1-5; D may be TRBD1 (5 bases). Between the trimmed V and J ends, which lost 0 bases and 7 bases, there was a span of 14 bases. The CDR3 spans 15 residues. Per the germline V gene, CDR1 is SGHRS and CDR2 is YFSETQ. The CDR3: CASSLVGARGQPQHF. DNA of the CDR3: TGCGCCAGCAGCTTGGTGGGAGCGCGGGGGCAGCCCCAGCATTTT.